This T cell receptor beta chain appears in the sequencing data of a study of cytomegalovirus exposure and HLA in healthy donors (TCRdb year 2017). At the level of the whole study: In an earlier analysis of around 540 of the donors, 250 to 350 Gb of sequence data and just under 120 million unique TCR beta sequences from about 179 million T cells were reported. An early release that covered about 600 HLA-typed donors contained around 300 gigabases of sequencing data and 65 million to 100 million unique TCR sequences. Among the roughly 410 genotyped donors, around 81% belonged to the genetic ancestry cluster associated with self-reported Caucasian donors. The study aimed to test whether signatures of past pathogen exposure could be identified by cataloging public T cell receptors. The study profiled the T cell repertoires of approximately 700 subjects by immunosequencing and related them to cytomegalovirus serostatus. Besides the first cohort of around 700 subjects, a separate validation cohort made up of 120 different subjects was used. To predict cytomegalovirus infection status, the study brought together high-throughput TCR immunosequencing, statistical association of individual TCRs with disease status, and machine learning. In a later analysis, previously published TCR beta repertoires from 500 to 750 donors were re-analyzed and high-resolution HLA genotyping was added so that TCR occurrence patterns could be studied. Rather than using new phenotypic data, the later analysis identified candidate immune exposures from TCR beta sequences and from how often those sequences occurred across donors. An earlier analysis of around 540 of the donors applied high-throughput TCR beta sequencing to assess whether each TCR beta V gene segment acted as functional or pseudogenic. Donor age, sex, ethnicity and CMV serostatus were compiled together with the repertoire data. A later genetic analysis took genome-wide SNP genotypes for about three fifths of the 666 donors and used that subset as a discovery cohort. Every repertoire in the discovery cohort had been generated on one and the same sequencing platform. Class I and class II HLA loci were covered by the typing at four-digit resolution. Typing coverage varied by locus: 629-630 donors for A, B, C, DRB1 and DQB1; roughly 510 for DQA1; more than 600 for DPA1; more than 450 for DPB1. Several DR-DQ haplotypes were treated as single units for association and clustering because of strong linkage in the cohort. Among roughly 370 genotyped donors of the cohort, an average of around 240,000 unique TCR beta nucleotide sequences were sequenced per donor, about a sixth of them non-productive.

The library relied on the immunoSEQ multiplex PCR assay. For the multiplex PCR, a mixture combining 60 forward primers for TCR Vbeta segments and 13 reverse primers for TCR Jbeta segments was used. Amplification of the CDR3 region of rearranged TCR beta genes was performed with a multiplex PCR assay on genomic DNA. On the Illumina HiSeq System, the amplified TCR beta libraries were sequenced as 87-base-pair reads. On the study's bioinformatics: Across the 666 repertoires, a later analysis counted approximately 83 million unique TCR beta chains, roughly 11 million of which were shared by at least two donors. Raw reads were error-corrected and collapsed into unique sequences with a nearest-neighbor algorithm that merged closely related sequences to remove PCR and sequencing errors. V, D and J gene segments were assigned by aligning CDR3 sequences to IMGT reference sequences. For a sequence to be retained, at least a six-nucleotide match to both a V gene segment and a J gene segment was required. A rearrangement was called productive if the CDR3 had no stop codons and remained in frame with V and J, and every other rearrangement was called non-productive. Following IMGT convention, CDR3 was defined as the stretch from the second conserved V-encoded cysteine to the conserved J-encoded phenylalanine. In an earlier analysis of just under 600 of the donors, sequences lacking an unambiguous match to a single V gene segment were excluded. An earlier analysis of about 600 of the donors called V segments functional above 56.7% productive rearrangements and segregating when the between-donor standard deviation exceeded 5%. A statistical classification framework was built to diagnose cytomegalovirus status from the catalog of TCR beta chain sequences. In a later analysis, TCR nucleotide sequences were compared against IMGT/GENE-DB human TR gene sequences so that V and J genes could be assigned. Using the TCRdist pipeline, a later analysis assigned CDR3 sequences along with most-parsimonious VDJ recombination scenarios. In a later analysis, each TCR beta chain was defined by its CDR3 amino acid sequence together with its V-gene family, and reads lacking a unique V-gene family were excluded. To address suspected cross-contamination and a sequencing artifact, a later analysis removed approximately 600 highly shared, low-generation-probability nucleotide sequences. In a later analysis, a clonal expansion index for each public chain was calculated from normalized within-repertoire ranks of inferred template counts. In a later analysis, generation probabilities were computed using a VDJ recombination model fitted to out-of-frame rearrangements, and the results were checked against IGoR. A later analysis scored TCR-TCR, TCR-HLA and TCR-CMV co-occurrence with hypergeometric tests, applying a repertoire-size bias correction to TCR pairs. To estimate false discovery rates, a later analysis permuted the HLA or CMV assignments 20 times. In a later analysis, co-occurring TCRs were grouped using DBSCAN, with TCRdist sequence similarity added in when clustering inside HLA-allele-positive subsets. Repertoires with fewer than 30,000 or more than 120,000 public chains were left out of co-occurrence clustering, as were about 5 repertoires with anomalous nucleotide sharing. What TCRdb holds here is the immuneACCESS table cut down to in-frame rearrangements. Part of the clones is not present; checked against another copy, under half of the missing clones reflect an unresolved V gene, and the others are unexplained. Clonal size and the V and J genes are those of that table, whereas D and trimming came from the DNA. This sample holds under 200,000 clones; 80% to 85% were observed only once. The ten most abundant clones make up roughly 2% of the sample.

The CDR3 measures 19 amino acids from cysteine to phenylalanine. Left in the record is the CDR3 DNA by itself, 57 bases read in frame from the first base. From the germline V gene, CDR1 is SQVTM and CDR2 is ANQGSEA. V loses 6 bases, J loses 5 bases, and the germline ends lie 34 bases apart. For this clone: No cognate antigen has been identified for it. Base qualities are missing; no much larger clone stands one base away.

The cohort consisted of some 730 healthy bone marrow donors. All cohort members were sampled while nominally healthy, although unrecorded immune exposures were likely present. CMV serostatus was recorded as positive for about 300 and negative for 352 of the 666 cohort members, whereas no CMV serostatus was recorded for the donor in question. Each donor provided a peripheral blood sample, and peripheral blood mononuclear cells were used for TCR beta sequencing. Genomic DNA extraction from the blood cell samples was performed with the Qiagen DNeasy Blood Extraction Kit. The research as a whole found: Assigning TCR associations to individual alleles was difficult when HLA alleles, especially DR and DQ, strongly co-occurred. A later analysis associated about 17,000 TCR beta sequences with specific HLA alleles at a false discovery rate of 0.05. According to a later analysis, most CMV-associated TCR beta chains appeared to be HLA-restricted, and the HLA associations seemed to be driven largely by CMV exposure. Across donors, most TCR sequences were observed very rarely, whereas some public TCRs were present in many individuals. A further reported finding was that TCR beta sequences accurately predicted the HLA-A and HLA-B alleles for most subjects in the first cohort. Some IMGT-functional V segments, including TRBV6-2 and TRBV6-3, could not be distinguished by the 87-base-pair reads and were therefore excluded. In a later analysis, HLA-associated TCR beta chains were found to be more clonally expanded and to have lower generation probabilities than equally common non-associated chains. The presence/absence analyses assumed that sequencing depth was roughly uniform across donors, and that assumption may not be true. In both the original and validation cohorts, the classifier was reported to diagnose cytomegalovirus status with high specificity and sensitivity. In a later genetic analysis, a missense DCLRE1C variant was associated with V-gene and J-gene trimming of TCR beta chains, and the association was replicated in an independent cohort. It was suggested by the authors that the approach could potentially be generalized to other disease states and immunological phenotypes. Some 16 rarely observed V segments, including chromosome 9 orphons, were excluded from the earlier analysis of some 590 of the donors because counts were too low. The only immune exposure information available for the cohort was CMV serostatus. In a later analysis, TCR association rates were found to vary across HLA loci, with the most associated TCRs seen for DRB1 alleles and the fewest for HLA-C alleles. In this cohort, only TCR beta chains were sequenced, and detectable features were limited by the absence of alpha or paired-chain data. Because HLA typing was missing for some donors at each locus, association tests included only the typed subset. A later analysis reported that several top co-occurrence clusters appeared linked to parvovirus B19, influenza, CMV and Epstein-Barr virus. In vitro tests confirmed that a few of the cytomegalovirus-associated TCR beta chains recognize cytomegalovirus antigens. Linkage disequilibrium might explain the correlated functional status among segregating V segments, but an unknown experimental factor could not be ruled out. In an earlier analysis of fewer than 700 of the donors, most TCR beta V segments appeared in productive rearrangements about 87% or about 30% of the time, broadly matching IMGT annotations. The study listed 150 to 200 TCR beta chains as associated with cytomegalovirus. A cluster of highly shared sequence variants was judged likely to be a technical artifact of the sequencing pipeline. Compared with the roughly 670-donor mean, donors in an Asian-associated ancestry cluster had fewer N-insertions in productive TCRs, according to a later genetic analysis.

Sequenced material: PBMCs. This TCR came from a human donor in good health. The chain is encoded by TRBV29-1 joined to TRBJ2-5; TRBD1 is a possible D gene, resting on 6 matching bases. The CDR3 is CSVNSAQYGTRSWRETQYF. The DNA sequence is as follows: TGCAGCGTCAATTCTGCCCAGTACGGGACAAGGTCTTGGCGGGAGACCCAGTACTTC.